The 25 T cell receptor beta chains below were found in one sample sequenced in a study of control samples from healthy donors and cancer patients. Libraries were prepared by immunoSEQ multiplex PCR; TCRdb keeps only in-frame clonotypes and omits some of them. The repertoire holds fewer than 85,000 clones, with about 92% as singletons. Sequencing input: blood. All receptors derive from a woman aged 55 to 70 in good health.

The V gene is TRBV30, the J gene TRBJ2-3, with D uncertain. From germline, CDR1 is GTSNPN and CDR2 SVGIG (reference sequence). The germline V and J ends were trimmed by 1 base and 2 bases, with 4 bases remaining between them. This CDR3 has 12 amino acids. CDR3 DNA: TGTGCCTGGAGTGCTTACACAGATACGCAGTATTTT. Translating it yields CAWSAYTDTQYF.

The V and J genes are TRBV7-3 and TRBJ2-5, with 7 bases identical to TRBD2. In germline, CDR1 is SGHTA, CDR2 FQGTGA. V was pared by 0 bases and J by 4 bases, with 5 bases of the junction left unmatched. This CDR3 region has 15 residues. The CDR3 DNA reads as TGTGCCAGCAGCTTAACCGGAGTAGCGGGAGAGACCCAGTACTTC. Protein sequence: CASSLTGVAGETQYF.

The chain links TRBV18 to TRBJ2-7; D call uncertain. This CDR3 has 11 amino acids. CDR1 and CDR2 from the germline V gene are KGHSH and LQKENI. V lost 6 bases and J lost 4, with 7 bases in between. CDR3 coding DNA: TGTGCCAGCTCGGCCCGTTACGAGCAGTACTTC. Translating gives CASSARYEQYF.

The gene calls are TRBV6-4 and TRBJ1-1; maybe TRBD1 (5 bases). Germline CDR1 and CDR2: MRHNA and SNTAGT. V was shortened by 4 bases and J by 2 bases, with 8 bases between the two germline ends. The CDR3 extends over 13 amino acids. DNA for the CDR3: TGTGCCAGCAGTGTGACAGTAAACACTGAAGCTTTCTTT. Amino acid sequence: CASSVTVNTEAFF.

CDR3 DNA sequence: TGCGCCAGCAGCCAAAATGGACAGGGGCAGCCCCAGCATTTT. This codes for CASSQNGQGQPQHF. The gene calls are TRBV4-1 and TRBJ1-5, with 9 bases that match TRBD1. Germline V CDR1 and CDR2: MGHRA, YSYEKL. V lost 2 bases, J lost 7 bases, and 3 bases stayed unmatched. The CDR3 covers 14 residues.

This sequence joins TRBV2 and TRBJ1-5; 10 bases agree with TRBD1. The CDR3 totals 16 residues. From germline, CDR1 is SNHLY and CDR2 FYNNEI. J lost 3 bases, V lost 6 bases, and 8 bases had no gene match. The chain's CDR3 is CASRKPTGGLNQPQHF. The DNA of the CDR3 is TGTGCCAGCAGGAAACCGACAGGGGGCCTCAATCAGCCCCAGCATTTT.

This chain links TRBV7-3 with TRBJ2-3; D remains ambiguous. Germline V gene sequence: CDR1 SGHTA, CDR2 FQGTGA. CDR3 length: 12 amino acids. V lost 3 bases, J lost 3 bases, and 4 bases lay in between. The CDR3 loop reads CASSLRTDTQYF. The DNA of the CDR3 is TGTGCCAGCAGCTTGCGGACAGATACGCAGTATTTT. The full variable domain, in which reference TRBV7-3 and TRBJ2-3 provide the parts outside the CDR3, is GAGVSQTPSNKVTEKGKYVELRCDPISGHTALYWYRQSLGQGPEFLIYFQGTGAADDSGLPNDRFFAVRPEGSVSTLKIQRTERGDSAVYLCASSLRTDTQYFGPGTRLTVL.

The table lists this clone with a count of one. CDR3 sequence (DNA): TGTGCCAGCAGGGGGGGACTAGCGGGATTCACAGATACGCAGTATTTT. It codes for CASRGGLAGFTDTQYF. The V call is TRBV2, the J call TRBJ2-3; TRBD2 agrees at 13 bases. This CDR3 region has 16 residues. CDR1 is SNHLY and CDR2 is FYNNEI in the germline V gene. Unmatched junction bases numbered 5, after V lost 6 bases and J lost 2 bases.

V gene TRBV27 combines with J gene TRBJ1-2; possibly TRBD1 for D (5 bases). CDR3 length equals 14 residues. V was trimmed by 4 bases and J by 3 bases, leaving 12 bases between them. CDR1 and CDR2 (germline): MNHEY, SMNVEV (reference sequence). CDR3 in amino acids: CASSWGEGDYGYTF. The CDR3 nucleotides read TGTGCCAGCAGTTGGGGGGAGGGCGACTATGGCTACACCTTC.

This clone was picked up one time. CDR3 amino acids: CATRGQGADIQYF. CDR3 bases: TGTGCCACTCGTGGGCAGGGGGCTGACATTCAGTACTTC. J is TRBJ2-4 and V is TRBV19, with 8 bases matching TRBD1. V dropped 10 bases and J dropped 8; count of bases not matched to a gene: 10. In germline, CDR1 is LNHDA, CDR2 SQIVND (reference sequence). This CDR3 has 13 amino acids.

This chain joins TRBV15 and TRBJ2-7; tentatively, D is TRBD1 (5 bases). Per germline, CDR1 LNHNV and CDR2 YYDKDF (reference sequence). There are 12 residues in the CDR3. The V end was cut by 5 bases, the J end by 3 bases, with 8 bases between. The DNA of the CDR3 is TGTGCCACCAGCGTTCAGGGCTACGAGCAGTACTTC. This gives the protein CATSVQGYEQYF.

The V gene is TRBV9, the J gene TRBJ2-3, with a possible D match to TRBD2 (6 bases). Germline V lookup: CDR1 SGDLS, CDR2 YYNGEE. Trimming cost V 0 bases and J 2 bases, with 10 bases left between them. This CDR3 region has 15 residues. Here the CDR3 DNA reads TGTGCCAGCAGCGTAGCGGGACTGAACACAGATACGCAGTATTTT. This codes for CASSVAGLNTDTQYF.

The chain employs TRBV5-8 and TRBJ1-1; D uncertain. CDR1 SGHTS and CDR2 YDEGEE come from the germline V gene. This CDR3 spans 14 amino acids. Deletions cut 1 base from V and 4 bases from J, with 11 bases between. CDR3 nucleotides: TGTGCCAGCAGCTTGTTCCAGGTAATCACTGAAGCTTTCTTT. Encoded protein: CASSLFQVITEAFF.

This clone has only one observation. The chain uses TRBV19 and TRBJ1-4; 8 positions match TRBD1. The V gene's germline CDR1 is LNHDA and CDR2 SQIVND (reference sequence). CDR3 length: 16 residues. After removal of 5 bases from V and 3 bases from J, the junction contained 8 bases not matched to a gene. The CDR3 region has the DNA TGTGCCAGTAGTTCCAGGGGGCTAACGGCTAATGAAAAACTGTTTTTT. It yields the protein CASSSRGLTANEKLFF. Complete variable domain (other parts from reference TRBV19 and TRBJ1-4): DGGITQSPKYLFRKEGQNVTLSCEQNLNHDAMYWYRQDPGQGLRLIYYSQIVNDFQKGDIAEGYSVSREKKESFPLTVTSAQKNPTAFYLCASSSRGLTANEKLFFGSGTQLSVL.

This chain connects TRBV12-3 or TRBV12-4 to TRBJ2-2; D is possibly TRBD1 (5 bases). Trimming stripped 5 bases from V and 5 bases from J, with 6 bases between. The CDR3 has 12 amino acids. The CDR3 bases are TGTGCCAGCAGTCAGGGTACCGGGGAGCTGTTTTTT. Translating it yields CASSQGTGELFF.

The CDR3 reads CASSLYNRGHTQYF. CDR3 DNA: TGTGCCAGCAGTTTATATAACAGGGGCCATACGCAGTATTTT. The rearrangement links TRBV27 to TRBJ2-3; TRBD1 matches at 7 bases. The junction had 5 bases not matched to a gene; V was cut back by 1 base and J by 7 bases. The germline V gene encodes CDR1 MNHEY and CDR2 SMNVEV (reference sequence). The CDR3 spans 14 residues.

The chain combines TRBV29-1 with TRBJ2-5, with D perhaps TRBD1 or TRBD2 (6 bases each). Germline CDR1 and CDR2: SQVTM and ANQGSEA. The CDR3 consists of 13 residues. V was shortened by 3 bases and J by 5 bases, with 13 bases between the two germline ends. This CDR3 reads CSVDWQGRETQYF. The CDR3 nucleotides are TGCAGCGTTGATTGGCAGGGGAGGGAGACCCAGTACTTC.

This clone was detected only a few times. The chain is built from TRBV28 and TRBJ2-5; unclear D gene. Germline V CDR1 and CDR2: MDHEN, SYDVKM. The CDR3 totals 12 residues. V lost 3 bases, J lost 7 bases, and 9 bases lay in between. CDR3 nucleotides: TGTGCCAGCAGTTTGTTTAGAGGGACCCAGTACTTC. Protein product: CASSLFRGTQYF.

This clone was counted once. This chain joins TRBV11-2 and TRBJ2-7, with a tentative D call TRBD1 (5 bases). This CDR3 region has 13 residues. Germline loops: CDR1 SGHAT, CDR2 FQNNGV. The V gene lost 5 bases and the J gene lost 6 bases, with 14 bases spanning the gap. The CDR3 bases are TGTGCCAGCAGCATCGATCAGGGCCCCGAGCAGTACTTC. Protein product: CASSIDQGPEQYF.

The CDR3 sequence is CASSYAAITDTQYF. The CDR3, as DNA: TGTGCCAGCAGTTACGCGGCTATCACAGATACGCAGTATTTT. The chain joins TRBV6-6 to TRBJ2-3; no clear D gene. Germline V lookup: CDR1 MNHNY, CDR2 SVGAGI (reference sequence). Between the trimmed V and J ends, which lost 2 bases and 2 bases, there was a span of 8 bases. The CDR3 extends over 14 amino acids.

The chain is built from TRBV5-4 and TRBJ2-6, with 7 bases matching TRBD2. Germline-derived CDR1 and CDR2 are SGHNT and YYREEE (reference sequence). This CDR3 spans 15 amino acids. Trimming cost V 4 bases and J 4 bases; bases outside gene matches: 5. The CDR3, as DNA: TGTGCCAGCAGCGCCGAGGGAGGGGGGGCCAACGTCCTGACTTTC. It is translated as CASSAEGGGANVLTF.

The gene calls are TRBV6-5 and TRBJ2-7; TRBD1 matches at 8 bases. V dropped 2 bases and J dropped 3; count of bases not matched to a gene: 6. This CDR3 comprises 15 residues. CDR1 MNHEY and CDR2 SVGAGI come from the germline V gene. Here the CDR3 reads CASSYSQGAFYEQYF. The CDR3 coding sequence is TGTGCCAGCAGTTACAGTCAGGGGGCTTTCTACGAGCAGTACTTC.

The genes are TRBV28 and TRBJ1-2, with 9 bases that match TRBD1. Per the germline V gene, CDR1 is MDHEN and CDR2 is SYDVKM. There are 14 residues in the CDR3. After removal of 7 bases from V and 5 bases from J, the junction contained 8 bases not matched to a gene. DNA for the CDR3: TGTGCCAGCACCCACGGGACAGGGTGGTATGGCTACACCTTC. This translates into CASTHGTGWYGYTF.

This chain connects TRBV6-5 to TRBJ2-7; a weak D match, TRBD2 (5 bases). The V gene's germline CDR1 is MNHEY and CDR2 SVGAGI. Trimming took off 7 bases at V and 0 bases at J, with 10 bases between the two ends. This CDR3 comprises 13 residues. CDR3 nucleotides: TGTGCCAGCACCACGGGGAGCTCCTACGAGCAGTACTTC. Translating it yields CASTTGSSYEQYF.

The chain uses TRBV19 and TRBJ2-1; 8 bases are shared with TRBD2. The CDR3 runs 14 residues. Germline CDR1 reads LNHDA; CDR2 reads SQIVND (reference sequence). V shed 6 bases and J 4 bases; nucleotides not matched to a gene: 5. In nucleotides, the CDR3 is TGTGCCAGTAGCTCCGGGACTAGTTACAATGAGCAGTTCTTC. Translation: CASSSGTSYNEQFF. The full variable domain, its missing parts supplied by reference TRBV19 and TRBJ2-1, is DGGITQSPKYLFRKEGQNVTLSCEQNLNHDAMYWYRQDPGQGLRLIYYSQIVNDFQKGDIAEGYSVSREKKESFPLTVTSAQKNPTAFYLCASSSGTSYNEQFFGPGTRLTVL.